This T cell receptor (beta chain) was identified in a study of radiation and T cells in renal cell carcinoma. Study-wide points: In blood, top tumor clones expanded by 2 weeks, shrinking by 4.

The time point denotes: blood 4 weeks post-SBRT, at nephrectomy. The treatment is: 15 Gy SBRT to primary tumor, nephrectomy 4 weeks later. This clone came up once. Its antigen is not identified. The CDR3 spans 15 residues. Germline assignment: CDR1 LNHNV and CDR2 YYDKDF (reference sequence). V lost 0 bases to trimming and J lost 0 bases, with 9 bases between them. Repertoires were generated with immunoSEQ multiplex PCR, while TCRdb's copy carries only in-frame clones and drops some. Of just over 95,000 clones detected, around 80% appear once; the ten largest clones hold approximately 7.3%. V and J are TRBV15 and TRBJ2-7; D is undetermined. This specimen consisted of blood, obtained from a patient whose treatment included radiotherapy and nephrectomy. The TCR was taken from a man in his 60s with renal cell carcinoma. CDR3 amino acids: CATSRDAGFSYEQYF. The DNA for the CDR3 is TGTGCCACCAGCAGAGATGCAGGATTCTCCTACGAGCAGTACTTC.